The clone carrying this T cell receptor (beta chain) was detected a few times. Germline loops: CDR1 SGDLS, CDR2 YYNGEE. The CDR3 length is 17 residues. V gave up 6 bases and J gave up 3 bases; unmatched junction bases: 14. TCRdb re-derived calls from the RT-PCR reads in MiXCR, one entry per CDR3 protein. The table records about 88,000 distinct CDR3 sequences, under 50% of them present only once. The entry originates in a study of patients and donors after allogeneic stem cell transplantation. This TCR came from a human donor who was either an allogeneic HSCT recipient or a stem cell or donor lymphocyte infusion donor (not recorded which). It is not recorded whose cells these are; they may come from a transplant donor. V gene TRBV9 combines with J gene TRBJ1-4; 7 bases are a match to TRBD1. The sample comprised blood, either unsorted or a sorted T cell fraction (not recorded which). CDR3 nucleotides: TGTGCCAGCACCACAGGGGAGACAATAGCGGCTAATGAAAAACTGTTTTTT. This codes for CASTTGETIAANEKLFF.